This T cell receptor beta chain was captured by sequencing in a study of blood T cell repertoires in COVID-19. Assay: immunoSEQ multiplex PCR; the TCRdb copy retains only in-frame clones and omits some. Here the sample spans some 130,000 clones, roughly 78% being singletons. Germline loops: CDR1 MDHEN, CDR2 SYDVKM. V was clipped by 10 bases and J by 7 bases; unmatched bases: 4. The CDR3 contains 11 residues. This clonotype originated in a woman in her forties or fifties who had recovered from COVID-19. The J gene is TRBJ2-5, the V gene TRBV28; 9 bases agree with TRBD2. Sequencing was performed on PBMCs or T cells enriched from blood (not recorded which). DNA for the CDR3: TGTGCCATTGGCGGGGGGGGGACCCAGTACTTC. The encoded protein is CAIGGGGTQYF.